The rows below give T cell receptor beta chains drawn from one sample of a study of cytomegalovirus exposure and HLA in healthy donors. Clones were sequenced by immunoSEQ multiplex PCR, and TCRdb holds only the in-frame ones, with some missing. Of roughly 120,000 clones in the sample, less than 85% were seen once. Sequenced input: PBMCs. These receptors came from a male donor in good health and CMV-seronegative. Both conserved end residues are part of each CDR3. D genes are given only for firm matches. Size tells how often a clone was seen (once, few, many) or the class of an expanded clone, and some rows leave it out.

j_call v_call clone_size d_call cdr3_nt cdr3_aa
TRBJ2-1 TRBV5-5 - - TGTGCCAGCAGCTTCCGGGACTCGCTTTACAATGAGCAGTTCTTC CASSFRDSLYNEQFF
TRBJ1-1 TRBV7-9 - - TGTGCCAGCAGCTTGTTTTCAGGGCCAAGCACTGAAGCTTTCTTT CASSLFSGPSTEAFF
TRBJ2-5 TRBV10-3 - - TGTGCCATCAGTGAGTCGAGTGAGACCCAGTACTTC CAISESSETQYF
TRBJ1-1 TRBV2 - TRBD1 TGTGCCAGCAGAGCGGACAGGACCACTGAAGCTTTCTTT CASRADRTTEAFF
TRBJ1-5 TRBV5-5 few TRBD1 TGTGCCAGCAGCTCCCGGGGACAGGGGCAACAGCCCCAGCATTTT CASSSRGQGQQPQHF
TRBJ2-2 TRBV25-1 - - TGTGCCAGCAGCCCGACAACTACAGGCACCGGGGAGCTGTTTTTT CASSPTTTGTGELFF
TRBJ1-1 TRBV6-1 - - TGTGCCAGCAAAGCAGGGCCCATGAACACTGAAGCTTTCTTT CASKAGPMNTEAFF
TRBJ1-1 TRBV7-9 - - TGTTCCACAAGGGGGTATATGAACACTGAAGCTTTCTTT CSTRGYMNTEAFF
TRBJ2-7 TRBV5-4 - - TGTGCCAGCAGCTTTGGGGGCAGCGGGGTTTCCTACGAGCAGTACTTC CASSFGGSGVSYEQYF
TRBJ2-7 TRBV29-1 - TRBD1 TGCAGCGTTTACTGGGACAGCGATACCTACGAGCAGTACTTC CSVYWDSDTYEQYF
TRBJ1-3 TRBV9 few - TGTGCCAGCAGCGCCTTGAAACGGAACACCATATATTTT CASSALKRNTIYF
TRBJ2-1 TRBV5-6 - - TGTGCCAGCAGCTTTCTGAACAGGGACAATGAGCAGTTCTTC CASSFLNRDNEQFF
TRBJ2-1 TRBV11-2 - - TGTGCCAGCAGCTTACCCAGGGGTGGCTACAATGAGCAGTTCTTC CASSLPRGGYNEQFF
TRBJ2-3 TRBV13 - - TGTGCCAGCAGCCCAATATCAGGCACAGATACGCAGTATTTT CASSPISGTDTQYF
TRBJ1-2 TRBV11-2 - TRBD1 TGTGCCAGCAGCCCAGGCCGACAGGGTGGCCACACCTTC CASSPGRQGGHTF
TRBJ1-4 TRBV5-5 - - TGTGCCAGCAGCGGCGGGGGGGCGATTAATGAAAAACTGTTTTTT CASSGGGAINEKLFF
TRBJ2-7 TRBV6-5 - - TGTGCCAGCAGTTACTCATCCGGGATCGCCTCCGAGCAGTACTTC CASSYSSGIASEQYF
TRBJ1-2 TRBV5-1 - - TGCGCCAGCAGCTTTTCCCGGGACTTACGGAACTATGGCTACACCTTC CASSFSRDLRNYGYTF
TRBJ1-5 TRBV6-6 - - TGTGCCACCGGGGGGAATCAGCCCCAGCATTTT CATGGNQPQHF
TRBJ2-1 TRBV11-3 - - TGTGCCAGCAGCCCAAGGACAGATTATGAGCAGTTCTTC CASSPRTDYEQFF
TRBJ1-2 TRBV28 few - TGTGCCAGCAGTTTACAAGGGGCGGGCTACACCTTC CASSLQGAGYTF
TRBJ2-5 TRBV9 - TRBD2 TGTGCCAGCAGCTTGGGTAGCGGGGGGGGTGAGACCCAGTACTTC CASSLGSGGGETQYF
TRBJ2-3 TRBV10-3 once TRBD2 TGTGCCATCAAGGGACTAGCGGGGGATACGCAGTATTTT CAIKGLAGDTQYF
TRBJ2-7 TRBV4-1 - TRBD1 TGCGCCAGCAGCAGCCGGGACAGGGGCGACGAGCAGTACTTC CASSSRDRGDEQYF
TRBJ2-1 TRBV9 - - TGTGCCAGCAGCGTAGGGCTGGCCAGCTCCTACAATGAGCAGTTCTTC CASSVGLASSYNEQFF
TRBJ2-1 TRBV6-6 - - TGTGCCAGCAGTTACTATACCTACAATGAGCAGTTCTTC CASSYYTYNEQFF
TRBJ2-1 TRBV30 - - TGTGCCTGGAGTGTAGCGTGGGGGGGCTATGAGCAGTTCTTC CAWSVAWGGYEQFF
TRBJ1-1 TRBV19 - - TGTGCCAGTAGTATCAGGACTCCCACTGAAGCTTTCTTT CASSIRTPTEAFF
TRBJ2-7 TRBV10-2 - - TGCGCCAGCCGCCCAGGGTCTAGCGCCTCCTACGAGCAGTACTTC CASRPGSSASYEQYF